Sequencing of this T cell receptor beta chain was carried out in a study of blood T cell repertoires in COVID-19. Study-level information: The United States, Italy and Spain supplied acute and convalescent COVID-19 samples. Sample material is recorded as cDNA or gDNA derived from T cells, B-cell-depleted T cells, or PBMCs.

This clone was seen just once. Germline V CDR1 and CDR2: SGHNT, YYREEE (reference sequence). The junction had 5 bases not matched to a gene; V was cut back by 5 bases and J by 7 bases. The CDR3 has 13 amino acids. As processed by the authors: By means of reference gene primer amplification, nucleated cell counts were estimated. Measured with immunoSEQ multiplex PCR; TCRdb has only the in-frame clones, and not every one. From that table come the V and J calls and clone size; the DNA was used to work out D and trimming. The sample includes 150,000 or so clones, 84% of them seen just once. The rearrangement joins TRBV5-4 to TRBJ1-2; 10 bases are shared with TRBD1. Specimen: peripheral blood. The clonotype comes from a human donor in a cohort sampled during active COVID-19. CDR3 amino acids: CASSSGTGVGYTF. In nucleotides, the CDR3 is TGTGCCAGCAGTTCCGGGACAGGGGTTGGCTACACCTTC.